The 8 T cell receptor beta chains presented below share a single source sample, sequenced in a study of blood T cells in healthy people across ages. A J-beta primer mix and a sample-barcoded 5' primer were used in a second PCR of about 7 to 12 cycles. MiXCR, run by TCRdb on the 5' RACE reads, gives a single entry per CDR3 protein. The sample holds about 2 million distinct CDR3 sequences, 49% seen once. Material for sequencing was blood. The receptors were gathered from a woman aged 40 to 50 in good health.

This clonotype was seen a few times. The rearrangement uses TRBV7-2 and TRBJ2-4; D is possibly TRBD1 (6 bases). The germline V gene has CDR1 SGHTA and CDR2 FQGNSA. CDR3 length: 19 amino acids. V shed 2 bases and J shed 0 bases, with 20 bases lying between them. The CDR3 region has the DNA TGTGCCAGCAGCTTATTGAGGACAGACCTTAATCTAGCCAAAAACATTCAGTACTTC. It encodes CASSLLRTDLNLAKNIQYF.

The chain couples TRBV28 to TRBJ2-5; 9 nucleotides align to TRBD1. Matching the DNA end better, TRBJ2-7 makes the J call doubtful. This CDR3 contains 15 residues. Germline CDR1 MDHEN, CDR2 SYDVKM. CDR3 loop: CASSVGTGRKGEQYF. In DNA form, the CDR3 reads TGTGCCAGCAGTGTCGGGACAGGGAGAAAAGGCGAGCAGTACTTC.

The chain links TRBV4-3 to TRBJ2-1, with 7 bases lining up with TRBD2. CDR3 length: 17 amino acids. The trim removed 0 bases at V and 4 bases at J, leaving 9 bases unmatched. The germline gives CDR1 LGHNA, CDR2 YSLEER. The CDR3 region is CASSQERGASGYNEQFF. DNA for the CDR3: TGCGCCAGCAGCCAAGAGCGAGGTGCTAGCGGTTACAATGAGCAGTTCTTC.

V and J are TRBV3-1 and TRBJ2-1; D gene uncertain. The length of the CDR3 is 14 residues. With 4 bases removed from V and 5 bases from J, the gap between germline ends came to 12 bases. CDR1 is LGHDT and CDR2 is YNNKEL in the germline V gene (reference sequence). CDR3 DNA: TGTGCCAGCAGCCTGCGGTACCGGAACAATGAGCAGTTCTTC. Residues: CASSLRYRNNEQFF.

The V gene is TRBV11-2, the J gene TRBJ2-5, with TRBD2 as a possible D gene (6 bases). Germline V CDR1 and CDR2: SGHAT, FQNNGV. With 5 bases removed from V and 7 bases from J, the gap between germline ends came to 17 bases. The CDR3 extends over 14 amino acids. Written as DNA, the CDR3 is TGTGCCAGCAGCCCGACTAGGTGGGGAGGGACCCAGTACTTC. Amino acid sequence: CASSPTRWGGTQYF.

CDR3: CATSTMGNGYTF. In nucleotides, the CDR3 is TGTGCCACCTCAACCATGGGGAATGGCTACACCTTC. The V call is TRBV28, the J call TRBJ1-2; D gene ambiguous. The CDR3 runs to 12 residues. Trimming cost V 10 bases and J 6 bases, with 15 bases left between them. Germline lookup yields CDR1 MDHEN and CDR2 SYDVKM.

This clonotype was seen a handful of times. J is TRBJ2-5 and V is TRBV2; 8 bases are a match to TRBD1. CDR1 is SNHLY, CDR2 FYNNEI, per germline. There are 13 residues in the CDR3. V shed 7 bases, J shed 8 bases, and the junction held 9 bases outside the gene matches. DNA of the CDR3: TGTGCCAGCAATCTGGACAGGGAAGGTACCCAGTACTTC. This codes for CASNLDREGTQYF.

J is TRBJ2-1 and V is TRBV20-1, with TRBD2 identical over 12 bases. CDR3 size: 15 residues. Germline V gives CDR1 DFQATT, CDR2 SNEGSKA (reference sequence). Trimming removed 2 bases from V and 6 bases from J; junction bases left unmatched: 5. The CDR3 bases are TGCAGTGCTAGAATACTAGCGGGGGGCAGCAATGAGCAGTTCTTC. Its translation is CSARILAGGSNEQFF.